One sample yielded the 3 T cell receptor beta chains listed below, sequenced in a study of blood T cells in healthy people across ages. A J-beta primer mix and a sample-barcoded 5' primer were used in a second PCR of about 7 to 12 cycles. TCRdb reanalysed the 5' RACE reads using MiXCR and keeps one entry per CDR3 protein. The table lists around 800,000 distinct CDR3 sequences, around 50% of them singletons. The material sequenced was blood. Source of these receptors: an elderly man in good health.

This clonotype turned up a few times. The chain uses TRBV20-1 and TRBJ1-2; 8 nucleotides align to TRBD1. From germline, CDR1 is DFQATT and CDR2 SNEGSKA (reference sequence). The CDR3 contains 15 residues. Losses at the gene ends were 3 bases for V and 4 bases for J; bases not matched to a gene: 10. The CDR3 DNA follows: TGCAGTGCTAGTACGGACAGGGAAGAGGCCTATGGCTACACCTTC. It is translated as CSASTDREEAYGYTF.

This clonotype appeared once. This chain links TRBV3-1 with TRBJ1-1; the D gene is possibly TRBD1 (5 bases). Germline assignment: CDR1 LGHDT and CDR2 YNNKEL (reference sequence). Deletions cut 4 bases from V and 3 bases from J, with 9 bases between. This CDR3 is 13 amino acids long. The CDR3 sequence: CASSRGAHTEAFF. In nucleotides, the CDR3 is TGTGCCAGCAGCCGAGGGGCTCACACTGAAGCTTTCTTT. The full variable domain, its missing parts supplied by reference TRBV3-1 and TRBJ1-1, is DTAVSQTPKYLVTQMGNDKSIKCEQNLGHDTMYWYKQDSKKFLKIMFSYNNKELIINETVPNRFSPKSPDKAHLNLHINSLELGDSAVYFCASSRGAHTEAFFGQGTRLTVV.

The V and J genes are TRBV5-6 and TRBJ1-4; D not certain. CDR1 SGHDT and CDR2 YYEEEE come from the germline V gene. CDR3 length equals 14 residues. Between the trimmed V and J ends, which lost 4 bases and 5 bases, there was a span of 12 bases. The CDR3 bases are TGTGCCAGCAGCCCCGGAGGGCTAAATGAAAAACTGTTTTTT. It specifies CASSPGGLNEKLFF.